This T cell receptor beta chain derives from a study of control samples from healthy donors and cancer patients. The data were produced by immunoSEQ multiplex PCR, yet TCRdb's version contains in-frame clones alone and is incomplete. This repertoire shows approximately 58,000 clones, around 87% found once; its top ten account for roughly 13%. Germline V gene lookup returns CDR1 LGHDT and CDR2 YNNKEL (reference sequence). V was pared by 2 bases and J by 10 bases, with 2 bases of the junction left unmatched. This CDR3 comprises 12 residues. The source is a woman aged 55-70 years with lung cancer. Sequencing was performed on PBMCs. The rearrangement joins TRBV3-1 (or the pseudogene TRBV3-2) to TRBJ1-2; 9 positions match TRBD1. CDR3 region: CASSQTGGHYTF. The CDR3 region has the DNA TGTGCCAGCAGCCAAACAGGGGGCCACTACACCTTC.